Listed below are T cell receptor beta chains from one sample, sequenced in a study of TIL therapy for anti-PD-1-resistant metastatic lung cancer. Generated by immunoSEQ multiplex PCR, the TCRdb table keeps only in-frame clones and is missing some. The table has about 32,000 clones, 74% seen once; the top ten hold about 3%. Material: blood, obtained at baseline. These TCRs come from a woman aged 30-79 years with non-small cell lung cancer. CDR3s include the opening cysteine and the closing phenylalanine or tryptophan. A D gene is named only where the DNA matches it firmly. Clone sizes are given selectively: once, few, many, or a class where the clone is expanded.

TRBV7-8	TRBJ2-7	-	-	CASSLALYANYEQYF	TGTGCCAGCAGCTTAGCGCTATATGCAAACTACGAGCAGTACTTC
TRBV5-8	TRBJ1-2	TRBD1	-	CASSSSGQGYGYTF	TGTGCCAGCAGTTCCTCGGGACAGGGTTATGGCTACACCTTC
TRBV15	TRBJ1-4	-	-	CATSRDLVSTNEKLFF	TGTGCCACCAGCAGAGATCTGGTTTCAACTAATGAAAAACTGTTTTTT
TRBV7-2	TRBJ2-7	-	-	CASSIYGGSSEQYF	TGTGCCAGCAGCATCTACGGGGGCTCGAGCGAGCAGTACTTC
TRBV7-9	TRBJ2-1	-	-	CASISKYNEQFF	TGTGCCAGCATAAGCAAGTACAATGAGCAGTTCTTC
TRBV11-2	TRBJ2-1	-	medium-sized	CASSLERGREQFF	TGTGCCAGCAGCTTAGAAAGGGGAAGAGAGCAGTTCTTC
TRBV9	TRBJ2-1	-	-	CASSVGRGTIREQFF	TGTGCCAGCAGCGTAGGCAGGGGTACAATTAGAGAGCAGTTCTTC
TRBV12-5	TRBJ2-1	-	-	CASGLVLGQSSYNEQFF	TGTGCTAGTGGTTTGGTACTCGGGCAGAGCTCCTACAATGAGCAGTTCTTC
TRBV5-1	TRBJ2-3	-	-	CASSLEGGGTDTQYF	TGCGCCAGCAGCTTGGAGGGCGGAGGCACAGATACGCAGTATTTT
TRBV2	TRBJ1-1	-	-	CASSLRTVGTEAFF	TGTGCCAGCAGTCTACGGACTGTCGGCACTGAAGCTTTCTTT
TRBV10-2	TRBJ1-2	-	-	CASSATGYYGYTF	TGCGCCAGCAGTGCGACAGGTTACTATGGCTACACCTTC
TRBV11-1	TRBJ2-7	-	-	CASSYDYEQYF	TGTGCCAGCAGCTACGATTACGAGCAGTACTTC
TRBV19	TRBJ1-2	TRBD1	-	CASSRGQGVGYTF	TGTGCCAGTAGCAGAGGACAGGGGGTCGGCTACACCTTC
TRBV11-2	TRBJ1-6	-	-	CASSLDWAGTNSPLHF	TGTGCCAGCAGCTTAGATTGGGCAGGGACTAATTCACCCCTCCACTTT
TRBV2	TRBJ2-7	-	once	CASSERSVSEQYF	TGTGCCAGCAGTGAAAGATCCGTATCCGAGCAGTACTTC